This T cell receptor (beta chain) was retrieved from a study of beta chain features in type 1 diabetes. The study reverse transcribed the entire isolated RNA, so it sequenced expressed TCRB transcripts. Repertoires were generated with immunoSEQ multiplex PCR, while TCRdb's copy carries only in-frame clones and drops some. The table shows over 650,000 clones, with over 12% occurring only once. The study, taken as a whole, reports: Sequencing from cDNA could over-represent high-TCR-expressing cells. TCRB rearrangement may or may not be influenced by HLA type; here this remained unresolved. In all four CD4+ subsets, TCRB CDR3 length was significantly, moderately reduced in type 1 diabetes.

As for this clone: Its antigen is unknown.

Sequenced material: naive CD4+ T cells from blood. This TCR derives from a man between 18 and 35 years old with type 1 diabetes.

The CDR3: CASSFAGLGEQFF. In DNA form, the CDR3 reads TGTGCCAGCAGCTTCGCCGGCTTGGGTGAGCAGTTCTTC. The chain couples TRBV7-2 to TRBJ2-1, with D hard to call. Trimming pared 3 bases from V and 9 bases from J, leaving 12 bases between. There are 13 residues in the CDR3. Germline V gene lookup returns CDR1 SGHTA and CDR2 FQGNSA.